The present entry profiles one TCR beta chain with its context. The table lists this clonotype with a count of one. The target of this receptor is not known. Per-base quality was not reported, and no clone a single base away is much larger than it. A lone read gives weak evidence. The sample is drawn from a study of response to subunit inactivated influenza vaccine (dated by TCRdb to 2017 to 2018). A note on the overall study: The study used deep quantitative T cell receptor repertoire profiling to track responses to a trivalent subunit inactivated influenza vaccine. General findings and caveats noted by the study authors: It was suggested by the authors that each seasonal influenza vaccination may recruit only a limited number of new T cells.

Library prep was done by RT-PCR. Reads for this sample came from an Illumina HiSeq 2500. TCRdb cleaned the public reads at Q25 with fastp, built clones with MiXCR and kept in-frame beta chains. Under each unique CDR3 protein, matching rows form one entry showing the most common genes and DNA. Recorded for this sample are a few hundred thousand distinct CDR3 sequences; 21% of them occurred a single time. The ten most abundant clones make up roughly 10% of the sample. Deletion took 2 bases off V and 0 bases off J, with a span of 11 bases between the germline ends. Inclusive of the bounding cysteine and phenylalanine, the CDR3 is 16 residues long. The entry retains the CDR3 DNA only, 48 bases that are in frame from base 1. Taken from the germline V gene, the CDR1 and CDR2 loops are SGHDN and FVKESK.

Recombination linked TRBV14 to TRBJ2-1; the D gene lacks a confident call. The sequence was obtained from a man aged 50-75 years who received an inactivated influenza vaccine. Donor details come from another sample of the same person, matched by shared clones. Sequencing used PBMCs from blood, obtained roughly 20 months after vaccination. The CDR3 corresponds to CASSQRKMSSYNEQFF. The bases read TGTGCCAGCAGCCAAAGGAAGATGAGCTCCTACAATGAGCAGTTCTTC.